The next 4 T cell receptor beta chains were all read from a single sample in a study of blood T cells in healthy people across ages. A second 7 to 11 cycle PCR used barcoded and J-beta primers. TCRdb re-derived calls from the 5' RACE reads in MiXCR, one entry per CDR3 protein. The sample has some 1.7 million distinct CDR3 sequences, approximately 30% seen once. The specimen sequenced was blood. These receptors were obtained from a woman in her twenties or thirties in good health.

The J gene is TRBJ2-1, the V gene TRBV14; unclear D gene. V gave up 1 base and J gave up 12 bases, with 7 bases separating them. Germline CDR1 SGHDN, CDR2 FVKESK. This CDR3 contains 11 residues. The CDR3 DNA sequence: TGTGCCAGCAGCCAAGCGTGGGCGCAGTTCTTC. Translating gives CASSQAWAQFF.

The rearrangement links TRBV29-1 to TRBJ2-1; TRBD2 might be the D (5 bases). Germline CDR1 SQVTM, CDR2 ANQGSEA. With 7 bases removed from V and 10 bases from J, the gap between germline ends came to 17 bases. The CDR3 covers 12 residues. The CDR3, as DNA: TGCAGCGCTCTGGACTGGCAGTACGAGCAGTTCTTC. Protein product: CSALDWQYEQFF.

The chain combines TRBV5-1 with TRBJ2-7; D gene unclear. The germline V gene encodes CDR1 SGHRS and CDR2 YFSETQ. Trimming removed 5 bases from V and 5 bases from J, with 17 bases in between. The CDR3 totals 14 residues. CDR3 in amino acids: CASSLNPQTHEQYF. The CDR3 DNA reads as TGCGCCAGCAGTTTGAATCCACAGACCCACGAGCAGTACTTC. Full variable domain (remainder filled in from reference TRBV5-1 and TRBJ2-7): KAGVTQTPRYLIKTRGQQVTLSCSPISGHRSVSWYQQTPGQGLQFLFEYFSETQRNKGNFPGRFSGRQFSNSRSEMNVSTLELGDSALYLCASSLNPQTHEQYFGPGTRLTVT.

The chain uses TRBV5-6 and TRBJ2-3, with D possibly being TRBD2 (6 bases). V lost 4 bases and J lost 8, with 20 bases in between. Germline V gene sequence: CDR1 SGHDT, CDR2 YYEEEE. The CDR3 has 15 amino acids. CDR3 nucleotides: TGTGCCAGCAGCAGCTCCGGGCCGCTGGGGGGTACGCAGTATTTT. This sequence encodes CASSSSGPLGGTQYF. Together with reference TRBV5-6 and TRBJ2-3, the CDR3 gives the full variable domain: DAGVTQSPTHLIKTRGQQVTLRCSPKSGHDTVSWYQQALGQGPQFIFQYYEEEERQRGNFPDRFSGHQFPNYSSELNVNALLLGDSALYLCASSSSGPLGGTQYFGPGTRLTVL.